The rows below give T cell receptor beta chains drawn from one sample of a study of blood T cell repertoires in COVID-19. Assay used: immunoSEQ multiplex PCR; TCRdb lists only in-frame clones, some missing. The sample consists of more than 300,000 clones, more than 85% of them appearing once. The sequenced sample consisted of PBMCs or T cells enriched from blood (not recorded which). Receptors were obtained from a woman aged 40 to 49 who had been exposed to COVID-19. Both conserved end residues are part of each CDR3. Fields, in order: D gene, V gene, clone size, CDR3 length, J gene, CDR3 protein, CDR3 DNA. A D gene is named only where the DNA matches it firmly. Size is stated for part of the rows, as once, few or many counts, or as a class when the clone is expanded.

>NA|TRBV6-5|NA|13|TRBJ1-4
CAFRDTANEKLFF
TGTGCCTTTCGGGACACCGCTAATGAAAAACTGTTTTTT
>TRBD1|TRBV30|NA|14|TRBJ2-1
CAWSVGTGGDEQFF
TGTGCCTGGAGTGTCGGGACAGGGGGCGATGAGCAGTTCTTC
>NA|TRBV29-1|NA|12|TRBJ1-2
CSAPPNPPGYTF
TGCAGCGCCCCTCCTAACCCCCCTGGCTACACCTTC
>TRBD1|TRBV2|NA|14|TRBJ1-6
CASSTDRRNSPLHF
TGTGCCAGCAGTACGGACAGGCGGAATTCACCCCTCCACTTT
>TRBD2|TRBV18|NA|15|TRBJ2-1
CASSPGTSAYNEQFF
TGTGCCAGCTCACCAGGGACTAGCGCCTACAATGAGCAGTTCTTC
>NA|TRBV3-1/TRBV3-2|NA|15|TRBJ2-5
CASSQDHKWSETQYF
TGTGCCAGCAGCCAAGATCATAAGTGGAGCGAGACCCAGTACTTC
>TRBD1|TRBV27|once|14|TRBJ2-7
CASSQGTGLLEQYF
TGTGCCAGCAGTCAGGGGACAGGTCTCCTCGAGCAGTACTTC
>TRBD1|TRBV29-1|few|15|TRBJ1-2
CSVRTGQGGNYGYTF
TGCAGCGTCCGTACGGGACAGGGAGGGAACTATGGCTACACCTTC
>NA|TRBV27|NA|15|TRBJ1-6
CASSPRSSYNSPLHF
TGTGCCAGCAGTCCCCGGTCCTCCTATAATTCACCCCTCCACTTT
>TRBD2|TRBV24-1|NA|16|TRBJ2-1
CATSDALAGGVYEQFF
TGTGCCACCAGTGACGCTCTAGCGGGAGGGGTCTATGAGCAGTTCTTC
>NA|TRBV9|NA|14|TRBJ1-4
CASSVGIGAGKLFF
TGTGCCAGCAGCGTTGGAATCGGGGCGGGGAAACTGTTTTTT
>NA|TRBV6-6|NA|14|TRBJ1-2
CASTPARAGYGYTF
TGTGCCAGCACCCCGGCAAGGGCGGGTTATGGCTACACCTTC
>NA|TRBV5-5|NA|13|TRBJ1-6
CASSTRDMGPLHF
TGTGCCAGCAGCACCCGGGACATGGGACCCCTCCACTTT
>TRBD1|TRBV7-8|NA|13|TRBJ1-1
CASSRDRNTEAFF
TGTGCCAGCAGCAGGGACAGGAACACTGAAGCTTTCTTT
>NA|TRBV7-3|NA|15|TRBJ2-3
CASSWGRMGTDTQYF
TGTGCCAGCAGCTGGGGCCGAATGGGCACAGATACGCAGTATTTT
>TRBD1|TRBV5-1|NA|15|TRBJ1-2
CASSFPGQPTVGYTF
TGCGCCAGCAGCTTCCCGGGACAGCCGACGGTTGGCTACACCTTC
>TRBD1|TRBV27|NA|13|TRBJ1-6
CASRTGGKSPLHF
TGTGCCAGCAGGACAGGGGGCAAATCACCCCTCCACTTT
>NA|TRBV9|NA|14|TRBJ2-3
CASSVASTTDTQYF
TGTGCCAGCAGCGTAGCCTCAACTACAGATACGCAGTATTTT
>NA|TRBV3-1/TRBV3-2|NA|14|TRBJ1-4
CASSQMSGSEKLFF
TGTGCCAGCAGCCAAATGAGCGGATCTGAAAAACTGTTTTTT
>NA|TRBV4-3|NA|12|TRBJ2-3
CASSQGADTQYF
TGCGCCAGCAGCCAAGGCGCAGATACGCAGTATTTT
>TRBD1|TRBV19|NA|16|TRBJ1-1
CASISSTQGAKTEAFF
TGTGCCAGTATTTCATCCACGCAGGGGGCAAAAACTGAAGCTTTCTTT
>NA|TRBV3-1/TRBV3-2|NA|15|TRBJ2-2
CASSRGHRDTGELFF
TGTGCCAGCAGCCGGGGACATCGGGACACCGGGGAGCTGTTTTTT
>TRBD1|TRBV7-2|once|16|TRBJ1-1
CASSLGVTGANTEAFF
TGTGCCAGCAGCTTAGGGGTAACAGGGGCGAACACTGAAGCTTTCTTT
>NA|TRBV14|once|13|TRBJ2-2
CASRPNGAGELFF
TGTGCCAGCAGGCCTAACGGGGCCGGGGAGCTGTTTTTT
>NA|TRBV2|NA|11|TRBJ1-2
CASVGEGRYTF
TGTGCCAGCGTGGGCGAGGGGAGGTACACCTTC
>NA|TRBV9|NA|16|TRBJ1-5
CASSGTDSHSNQPQHF
TGTGCCAGCAGCGGGACAGATTCCCATAGCAATCAGCCCCAGCATTTT
>NA|TRBV29-1|NA|11|TRBJ2-1
CSVVRSDEQFF
TGCAGCGTTGTGAGGAGCGATGAGCAGTTCTTC
>NA|TRBV7-9|NA|13|TRBJ2-5
CASSLKRMETQYF
TGTGCCAGCAGCTTAAAGCGTATGGAGACCCAGTACTTC
>NA|TRBV7-9|NA|14|TRBJ2-1
CASSRRGSYNEQFF
TGTGCCAGCAGCAGGCGGGGTTCCTACAATGAGCAGTTCTTC
>NA|TRBV2|NA|14|TRBJ1-1
CASSDSRQVTEAFF
TGTGCCAGCAGTGATTCGCGACAAGTCACTGAAGCTTTCTTT
>NA|TRBV18|NA|12|TRBJ2-1
CASSPLSNEQFF
TGTGCCAGCTCACCACTGAGCAATGAGCAGTTCTTC
>NA|TRBV15|NA|12|TRBJ2-7
CATSDGKGEQYF
TGTGCCACCAGCGACGGGAAGGGCGAGCAGTACTTC
>TRBD1|TRBV28|NA|17|TRBJ1-5
CASSLGGQTLSNQPQHF
TGTGCCAGCAGTTTAGGGGGACAGACATTAAGCAATCAGCCCCAGCATTTT
>TRBD1|TRBV6-2/TRBV6-3|NA|15|TRBJ2-7
CASSYSGTGLARGYF
TGTGCCAGCAGTTACTCCGGGACAGGATTAGCACGGGGGTACTTC
>TRBD2|TRBV24-1|NA|16|TRBJ2-2
CATSVYKAGGSGELFF
TGTGCCACCAGTGTATACAAAGCGGGAGGTTCCGGGGAGCTGTTTTTT
>NA|TRBV5-1|NA|15|TRBJ1-5
CASSLLGDRGEPQHF
TGCGCCAGCAGCTTGTTGGGGGACCGCGGGGAGCCCCAGCATTTT
>NA|TRBV30|NA|14|TRBJ1-6
CAWRGQGQNSPLHF
TGTGCCTGGAGAGGTCAGGGGCAAAATTCACCCCTCCACTTT
>TRBD1|TRBV27|NA|14|TRBJ2-7
CASSRDRGDYEQYF
TGTGCCAGCAGTAGGGACAGGGGGGACTACGAGCAGTACTTC
>TRBD1|TRBV3-1/TRBV3-2|NA|15|TRBJ2-7
CASSQGPDRAYEQYF
TGTGCCAGCAGCCAAGGCCCCGACAGGGCCTACGAGCAGTACTTC
>NA|TRBV30|NA|13|TRBJ2-1
CAWTPGITNEQFF
TGTGCCTGGACCCCCGGGATCACCAATGAGCAGTTCTTC
>NA|TRBV11-2|NA|12|TRBJ2-2
CASSLVYGELFF
TGTGCCAGCAGCTTAGTTTATGGGGAGCTGTTTTTT
>NA|TRBV25-1|NA|15|TRBJ2-7
CASSESFGRVNEQYF
TGTGCCAGCAGTGAATCATTTGGCAGGGTAAACGAGCAGTACTTC
>NA|TRBV18|once|15|TRBJ1-2
CASSPQRIGVDGYTF
TGTGCCAGCTCACCTCAACGCATAGGGGTGGATGGCTACACCTTC
>NA|TRBV2|NA|14|TRBJ1-1
CASTPPGDRTEAFF
TGTGCCAGCACCCCTCCGGGGGACCGGACTGAAGCTTTCTTT
>TRBD2|TRBV14|once|18|TRBJ2-1
CASSQDPPAGGRGNEQFF
TGTGCCAGCAGCCAAGACCCGCCAGCGGGAGGGCGGGGGAATGAGCAGTTCTTC
>TRBD1|TRBV27|once|14|TRBJ1-2
CASTIPGQNYGYTF
TGTGCCAGCACCATCCCGGGACAGAACTATGGCTACACCTTC
>NA|TRBV9|NA|15|TRBJ1-1
CASSGQSGANTEAFF
TGTGCCAGCAGCGGACAATCAGGTGCTAACACTGAAGCTTTCTTT
>NA|TRBV7-7|NA|16|TRBJ1-2
CASSPNRDSPNYGYTF
TGTGCTAGCAGCCCAAATCGGGACTCCCCGAACTATGGCTACACCTTC
>TRBD1|TRBV18|NA|15|TRBJ1-2
CASSPTTGFNYGYTF
TGTGCCAGCTCACCTACGACAGGGTTTAACTATGGCTACACCTTC
>TRBD1|TRBV5-6|NA|15|TRBJ1-6
CASSLWDREESPLHF
TGTGCCAGCAGCCTCTGGGACAGGGAGGAATCACCCCTCCACTTT
>TRBD1|TRBV7-3|NA|13|TRBJ2-1
CASSWTPRGEQFF
TGTGCCAGCAGCTGGACACCCAGGGGGGAGCAGTTCTTC
>NA|TRBV7-9|NA|15|TRBJ2-2
CASSFSPGSTGELFF
TGTGCCAGCAGCTTTTCACCGGGGAGCACCGGGGAGCTGTTTTTT